These 22 T cell receptor beta chains came from one sample sequenced in a study of glioma-infiltrating T cells after dendritic cell vaccination listed by TCRdb under 2016. In the paper's terms, the time point label means: after dendritic cell vaccination, including at tumor progression/relapse. Libraries were constructed by the immunoSEQ multiplex PCR assay. TCRdb retrieved this table from immuneACCESS and kept in-frame rearrangements only. Not all clones are present; in checked studies, unresolved V genes account for under half, and no reason is known for the remainder. For this sample there are tens of thousands of clones; 85% appear just once. The ten largest account for approximately 8% of the sample. The source was blood, collected after dendritic cell vaccination. These receptors all come from a human donor with glioblastoma.

The V and J genes are TRBV5-4 and TRBJ1-6; D call uncertain. The CDR3 covers 15 residues. With 4 bases removed from V and 8 bases from J, the gap between germline ends came to 16 bases. Per the germline V gene, CDR1 is SGHNT and CDR2 is YYREEE (reference sequence). The CDR3 loop reads CASSLGGGADSPLHF. The CDR3 coding sequence is TGTGCCAGCAGCCTTGGAGGAGGTGCGGATTCACCCCTCCACTTT.

The V gene is TRBV9, the J gene TRBJ2-5, with TRBD2 matching over 9 bases. Germline V gene data show CDR1 as SGDLS and CDR2 as YYNGEE. V lost 0 bases to trimming and J lost 0 bases; unmatched junction nucleotides: 0. The CDR3 spans 15 residues. This chain's CDR3 is CASSVGGRDQETQYF. CDR3 in DNA: TGTGCCAGCAGCGTAGGCGGGAGGGACCAAGAGACCCAGTACTTC.

This clone came up a few times. The chain carries TRBV2 and TRBJ2-1; the D gene is possibly TRBD1 (6 bases). Trimming left V 6 bases short and J 3 bases short, with 15 bases between. This CDR3 has 15 amino acids. CDR1 is SNHLY, CDR2 FYNNEI, per germline. The CDR3 here is CASRKSTGNYNEQFF. As DNA, the CDR3 is TGTGCCAGCAGGAAAAGCACAGGGAACTACAATGAGCAGTTCTTC.

In this sample, this clone turned up once. The chain joins TRBV19 to TRBJ1-5; D not certain. V was cut by 3 bases and J by 3 bases, with 6 bases left in between. The CDR3 extends over 13 amino acids. Germline V lookup: CDR1 LNHDA, CDR2 SQIVND (reference sequence). CDR3 nucleotide sequence: TGTGCCAGTAGTATGCAGATCAATCAGCCCCAGCATTTT. Translating gives CASSMQINQPQHF. The full variable domain, with the rest looked up from reference TRBV19 and TRBJ1-5, is DGGITQSPKYLFRKEGQNVTLSCEQNLNHDAMYWYRQDPGQGLRLIYYSQIVNDFQKGDIAEGYSVSREKKESFPLTVTSAQKNPTAFYLCASSMQINQPQHFGDGTRLSIL.

V gene TRBV29-1 combines with J gene TRBJ2-7; tentatively, D is TRBD2 (8 bases). CDR1 is SQVTM and CDR2 is ANQGSEA in the germline V gene. Trimming pared 5 bases from V and 2 bases from J, leaving 19 bases between. CDR3 length equals 15 residues. The CDR3 nucleotides read TGCAGCGTTCGGGAGGGGGCTCACCGAACCTACGAGCAGTACTTC. Amino acids: CSVREGAHRTYEQYF.

The V call is TRBV10-3, the J call TRBJ1-5; weak D call: TRBD1 (6 bases). The germline gives CDR1 ENHRY, CDR2 SYGVKD. V shed 6 bases and J shed 0 bases, with 12 bases lying between them. This CDR3 is built from 15 residues. Here the CDR3 reads CAISRTENSNQPQHF. The CDR3 DNA sequence: TGTGCCATCAGCCGGACAGAAAATAGCAATCAGCCCCAGCATTTT.

The chain recombines TRBV6-5 with TRBJ1-2, with 7 bases lining up with TRBD1. Looked up from germline, CDR1 is MNHEY and CDR2 is SVGAGI. The CDR3 covers 15 residues. Trimming took 2 bases from V and 2 from J; bases not matched to a gene: 5. The chain's CDR3 is CASSYRADRNYGYTF. The CDR3 DNA sequence: TGTGCCAGCAGTTACCGGGCGGACAGGAACTATGGCTACACCTTC.

The chain joins TRBV19 to TRBJ1-4; 7 bases map to TRBD1. Germline CDR1 reads LNHDA; CDR2 reads SQIVND (reference sequence). V dropped 5 bases and J dropped 5; count of bases not matched to a gene: 8. The CDR3 covers 15 residues. The CDR3 loop is CASSPRDRRNEKLFF. CDR3 coding DNA: TGTGCCAGTAGTCCCAGGGACAGACGAAATGAAAAACTGTTTTTT.

Details on this clone: At one end, the junction sequence differs from germline, possibly due to a read error. The genes are TRBV6-5 and TRBJ1-3; no definite D call. The CDR3 is 15 amino acids. Germline-derived CDR1 and CDR2 are MNHEY and SVGAGI. CDR3 coding DNA: TGTGCCAGCACTTACTCCCCAGGCTCTGGAAACACCATATATTTT. Translated, it gives CASTYSPGSGNTIYF.

The chain combines TRBV9 with TRBJ2-3; tentatively, D is TRBD1 (6 bases). Germline-derived CDR1 and CDR2 are SGDLS and YYNGEE. The CDR3 runs 15 residues. Trimming removed 3 bases at V and 3 bases at J, with 14 bases between. CDR3 protein: CASSATGKVTDTQYF. The DNA for the CDR3 is TGTGCCAGCAGCGCCACAGGGAAGGTGACAGATACGCAGTATTTT.

J is TRBJ1-2 and V is TRBV28; D is ambiguous. V dropped 3 bases and J dropped 4 bases, with 9 bases sitting between them. Germline assignment: CDR1 MDHEN and CDR2 SYDVKM. There are 13 residues in the CDR3. CDR3 coding DNA: TGTGCCAGCAGTTTGTCGTCCAGCTATGGCTACACCTTC. Translated, it gives CASSLSSSYGYTF.

This chain joins TRBV7-9 and TRBJ1-2; 8 positions agree with TRBD1. Per the germline V gene, CDR1 is SEHNR and CDR2 is FQNEAQ (reference sequence). The ends lost 4 bases at V and 3 bases at J; junction bases unmatched: 7. This CDR3 is 15 amino acids long. The CDR3 sequence: CASSSTGGGYYGYTF. CDR3 sequence (DNA): TGTGCCAGCAGCTCTACAGGGGGTGGTTACTATGGCTACACCTTC.

Turning to this clone: Other DNA sequences of this sample code for an identical CDR3. The gene calls are TRBV18 and TRBJ1-4; D uncertain. The CDR3 has 12 residues. Germline CDR1 is KGHSH and CDR2 is LQKENI. V was cut by 4 bases and J by 5 bases, with 5 bases left in between. The CDR3 loop is CASSRGNEKLFF. The CDR3 DNA follows: TGTGCCAGCTCACGAGGGAATGAAAAACTGTTTTTT.

The genes are TRBV4-1 and TRBJ1-5; 7 nucleotides align to TRBD1. This CDR3 contains 16 residues. V shed 0 bases and J 5 bases; nucleotides not matched to a gene: 7. Germline loops: CDR1 MGHRA, CDR2 YSYEKL. The CDR3 protein is CASSQDPGTEHQPQHF. The CDR3 region has the DNA TGCGCCAGCAGCCAAGATCCCGGGACAGAGCATCAGCCCCAGCATTTT.

The rearrangement uses TRBV7-9 and TRBJ2-1, with 12 bases aligning to TRBD2. This CDR3 is built from 15 residues. The junction had 6 bases not matched to a gene; V was cut back by 4 bases and J by 8 bases. Germline V gene lookup returns CDR1 SEHNR and CDR2 FQNEAQ (reference sequence). CDR3 sequence (DNA): TGTGCCAGCAGCTCGACTAGCGGGAGTACCCATGAGCAGTTCTTC. Protein product: CASSSTSGSTHEQFF.

This clone showed up just a few times. DNA for the CDR3: TGTGCCAGCAGCTTATATATGGCTAGCAGCGAGCAGTACTTC. It is translated as CASSLYMASSEQYF. The chain uses TRBV7-2 and TRBJ2-7; the D gene is possibly TRBD2 (5 bases). V gave up 2 bases and J gave up 6 bases, with 14 bases separating them. Germline V gene sequence: CDR1 SGHTA, CDR2 FQGNSA. CDR3 length: 14 amino acids.

The CDR3 spells CASQIRAALDTQYF. CDR3 sequence (DNA): TGTGCCAGTCAAATCAGAGCGGCCCTCGATACGCAGTATTTT. The chain is built from TRBV19 and TRBJ2-3; perhaps TRBD2 as D (5 bases). Trimming pared 8 bases from V and 6 bases from J, leaving 18 bases between. The CDR3 loop spans 14 amino acids. Germline V CDR1 and CDR2: LNHDA, SQIVND (reference sequence).

The chain links TRBV28 to TRBJ2-1; no definite D call. Trimming left V 10 bases short and J 8 bases short, with 15 bases between. Germline V gene sequence: CDR1 MDHEN, CDR2 SYDVKM. This CDR3 spans 12 amino acids. The CDR3 region is CAIQEKWDEQFF. The CDR3 region has the DNA TGTGCCATCCAGGAAAAGTGGGATGAGCAGTTCTTC. The whole variable domain, remainder taken from reference TRBV28 and TRBJ2-1, is DVKVTQSSRYLVKRTGEKVFLECVQDMDHENMFWYRQDPGLGLRLIYFSYDVKMKEKGDIPEGYSVSREKKERFSLILESASTNQTSMYLCAIQEKWDEQFFGPGTRLTVL.

The CDR3: CASSPRVRSAGTSGGGQYF. Here the CDR3 DNA reads TGTGCCAGCAGCCCCAGGGTTAGGTCGGCCGGGACTAGCGGGGGGGGTCAGTATTTT. V usage is TRBV7-3 and J usage is TRBJ2-3; 16 nucleotides agree with TRBD2. The V and J ends lost 5 bases and 12 bases, in that order; junction bases with no gene match: 20. This CDR3 has 19 residues. CDR1 SGHTA and CDR2 FQGTGA come from the germline V gene. Variable domain in full (rest from reference TRBV7-3 and TRBJ2-3): GAGVSQTPSNKVTEKGKYVELRCDPISGHTALYWYRQSLGQGPEFLIYFQGTGAADDSGLPNDRFFAVRPEGSVSTLKIQRTERGDSAVYLCASSPRVRSAGTSGGGQYFGPGTRLTVL.

The chain recombines TRBV16 with TRBJ2-5; D might be TRBD1 (7 bases). Germline V gene sequence: CDR1 KGHSY, CDR2 FQNENV. The CDR3 has 16 amino acids. Trimming took off 1 base at V and 3 bases at J, with 15 bases between the two ends. CDR3 protein: CASSQLAGGKEETQYF. The CDR3 DNA follows: TGTGCCAGCAGCCAATTGGCAGGGGGGAAAGAAGAGACCCAGTACTTC.

This rearrangement joins TRBV7-3 to TRBJ1-5; unclear D gene. Trimming left V 2 bases short and J 4 bases short, with 6 bases between. The CDR3 is 13 amino acids. Germline CDR1 reads SGHTA; CDR2 reads FQGTGA. DNA of the CDR3: TGTGCCAGCAGCTTAGATAGAAATCAGCCCCAGCATTTT. Translating it yields CASSLDRNQPQHF.

A single count supports this clone. The chain links TRBV11-2 to TRBJ2-7, with 11 bases fitting TRBD1. The CDR3 is made up of 15 amino acids. The ends lost 5 bases at V and 3 bases at J; junction bases unmatched: 6. The V gene's germline CDR1 is SGHAT and CDR2 FQNNGV. The CDR3 DNA follows: TGTGCCAGCAGCCCCAGGACAGGGGGCGACTACGAGCAGTACTTC. This translates into CASSPRTGGDYEQYF.